This T cell receptor (beta chain) was recovered during a study of cytomegalovirus exposure and HLA in healthy donors. Concerning this clone: Its target is not known. This specimen includes other DNA sequences encoding the same CDR3.

Amplification used 60 Vbeta primers and 13 Jbeta primers. Sequencing was performed with immunoSEQ multiplex PCR; in TCRdb, only in-frame clones are kept and a portion is missing. The sample shows 150,000 to 180,000 clones, about 76% of them seen only once. The CDR3 has 15 residues. Germline V gives CDR1 MGHRA, CDR2 YSYEKL. The V and J ends lost 1 base and 2 bases, in that order; junction bases with no gene match: 2. Notes on the study in general: Productive rates of about 87% or about 30% were seen for most TCR beta V segments in an earlier analysis.

The receptor was derived from a man aged 25-45 years in good health and CMV-seropositive. The sequenced material came from PBMCs. The chain uses TRBV4-1 and TRBJ1-2; 9 bases are shared with TRBD1. The CDR3 sequence is CASSQVGQGNYGYTF. As DNA, the CDR3 is TGCGCCAGCAGCCAAGTAGGACAGGGGAACTATGGCTACACCTTC.